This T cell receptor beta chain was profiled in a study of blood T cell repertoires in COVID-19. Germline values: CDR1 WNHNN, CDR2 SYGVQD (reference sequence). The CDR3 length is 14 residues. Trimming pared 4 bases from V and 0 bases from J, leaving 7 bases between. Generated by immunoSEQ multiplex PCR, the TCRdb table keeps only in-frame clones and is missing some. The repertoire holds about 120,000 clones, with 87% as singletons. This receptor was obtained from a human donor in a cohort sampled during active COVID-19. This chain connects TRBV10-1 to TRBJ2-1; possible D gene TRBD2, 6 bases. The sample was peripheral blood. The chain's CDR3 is CASSAGVSYNEQFF. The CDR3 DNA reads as TGCGCCAGCAGTGCGGGGGTCTCCTACAATGAGCAGTTCTTC.